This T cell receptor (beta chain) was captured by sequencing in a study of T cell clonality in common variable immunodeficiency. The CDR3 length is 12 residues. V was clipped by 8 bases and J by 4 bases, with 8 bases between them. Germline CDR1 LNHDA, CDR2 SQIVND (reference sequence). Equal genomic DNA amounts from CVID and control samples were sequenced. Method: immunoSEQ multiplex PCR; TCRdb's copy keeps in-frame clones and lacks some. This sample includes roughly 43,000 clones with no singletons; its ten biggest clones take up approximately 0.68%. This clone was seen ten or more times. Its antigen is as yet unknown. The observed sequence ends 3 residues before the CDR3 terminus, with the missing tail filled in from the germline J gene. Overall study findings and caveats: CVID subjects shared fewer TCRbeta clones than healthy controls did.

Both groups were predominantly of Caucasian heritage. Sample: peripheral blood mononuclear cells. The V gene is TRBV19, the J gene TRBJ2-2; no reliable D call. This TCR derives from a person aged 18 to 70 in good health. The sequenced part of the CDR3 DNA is TGTGCCAGTCTAGAGGTCACCGGGGAG. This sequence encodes CASLEVTGE. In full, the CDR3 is CASLEVTGELFF.